These T cell receptor beta chains were read from a single sample in a study of CD8 T cells in Susac syndrome. TCRdb ran MiXCR on the immunoSEQ multiplex PCR reads and lists one entry per CDR3 protein. The table has roughly 140,000 distinct CDR3 sequences, less than 97% seen once; the top ten hold around 0.15%. The source material was CD8+ T cells from PBMCs. All receptors derive from a human donor with multiple sclerosis. Each CDR3 is given without its conserved first and last residue. Size is omitted from some rows. Given values are once, few, many or a class for expanded clones.

V,J,size,CDR3
TRBV7-9,TRBJ1-2,-,ASSSGGQANYGYT
TRBV20-1,TRBJ2-5,-,SAREYDGETQY
TRBV4-1,TRBJ1-1,-,ASSQVQGSEAF
TRBV30,TRBJ1-1,once,AWGTQNTEAF
TRBV20-1,TRBJ1-5,-,SARDMGFGNQPQH
TRBV20-1,TRBJ2-7,-,SARDQTGYYEQY
TRBV12-3/TRBV12-4,TRBJ2-1,once,ASSKQNTGDEQF
TRBV30,TRBJ1-1,-,AWRDPLPEAF
TRBV6-2/TRBV6-3,TRBJ2-7,-,ASSYWGTTYEQY
TRBV4-1,TRBJ2-5,-,ASSQGRMKETQY
TRBV25-1,TRBJ2-7,-,ASSNGPQDEQY
TRBV12-3/TRBV12-4,TRBJ1-1,-,ASSLATEAF
TRBV19,TRBJ2-1,-,ASSIALTSPEQF
TRBV7-8,TRBJ2-3,-,ASSLSESTDTQY
TRBV6-5,TRBJ2-5,-,ASRITEFETQY
TRBV29-1,TRBJ1-2,-,SGRARHGYT
TRBV12-3/TRBV12-4,TRBJ2-3,-,ASSPGASTDTQY
TRBV6-1,TRBJ2-3,-,ASIDRLAPRDTQY
TRBV27,TRBJ1-5,-,ASSGLSNQPQH
TRBV7-9,TRBJ1-1,-,ASSSGSMNTEAF
TRBV2,TRBJ2-5,-,ASSEWVGAQETQY
TRBV29-1,TRBJ1-1,-,SVGEGGTEAF
TRBV12-3/TRBV12-4,TRBJ2-7,-,ASSLKITSGSGEQY
TRBV10-2,TRBJ2-7,-,ASSPRGAHEQY
TRBV20-1,TRBJ1-2,-,SARDLSPEKTLGGYT
TRBV3-1,TRBJ1-2,-,ASSQDDGDPANYGYT
TRBV30,TRBJ2-1,-,AWSPGTGANEQF
TRBV2,TRBJ2-1,-,ASSGLAGETNEQF
TRBV14,TRBJ2-1,-,ASSPYSGLYNEQF
TRBV28,TRBJ2-7,once,ASSLMGQGSAYEQY
TRBV27,TRBJ2-1,once,ASRDRDSYNEQF
TRBV6-1,TRBJ2-7,-,ASRAGTGYEQY
TRBV27,TRBJ1-2,-,ASSSPNYYGYT
TRBV12-3/TRBV12-4,TRBJ1-2,once,ASSLGAGGTYGYT
TRBV18,TRBJ2-1,-,ASSPEQGLGNEQF
TRBV9,TRBJ2-3,-,ASSVVGSGGPQDTQY
TRBV9,TRBJ1-2,-,ASNNLGEDGYT
TRBV5-6,TRBJ1-1,-,ASSSDLTGTEAF
TRBV19,TRBJ2-3,-,ASSIGRRSRPDTQY
TRBV7-2,TRBJ2-7,-,ASSSPGQPYEQY
TRBV12-3/TRBV12-4,TRBJ1-2,-,ASSSTGDYGYT
TRBV2,TRBJ2-5,-,ASSEAWRLADQETQY
TRBV15,TRBJ2-4,-,ATSPRVTGINIQY
TRBV7-8,TRBJ2-1,-,ASSPVASTYNEQF